This TCR beta chain was identified in a study of cytotoxic CD8 clonotypes in ibrutinib-treated CLL. Study-level information: On average, more than 85,000 productive rearrangements and under 300,000 productive templates per sample.

Comments on this clone: Its antigen is as yet unknown.

Trimming took 8 bases from V and 0 from J; bases not matched to a gene: 8. CDR3 length: 15 residues. Germline values: CDR1 MDHEN, CDR2 SYDVKM. Study findings and constraints: Shared public clonotypes were rare, and on treatment they either got smaller or stayed the same. Clonality was higher at ibrutinib response and returned toward baseline at progression.

Investigators sought sequencing depths of between 1 in 200,000 and 1 in 1 million T cells. Sequencing was performed with immunoSEQ multiplex PCR; in TCRdb, only in-frame clones are kept and a portion is missing. In the table there are 150,000 or so clones, 70% to 80% of which are singletons. The chain links TRBV28 to TRBJ2-5; 8 positions match TRBD1. This specimen was PBMCs, taken after 12 months of ibrutinib treatment. The TCR comes from a human donor with chronic lymphocytic leukemia. The CDR3, as DNA: TGTGCCAGCCGGCCCGGACAGGGTTACCAAGAGACCCAGTACTTC. It yields the protein CASRPGQGYQETQYF.